The 16 T cell receptor beta chains listed next were all sequenced from one sample in a study of blood T cell repertoires in COVID-19. Here immunoSEQ multiplex PCR was the method, and the copy in TCRdb shows in-frame clones only, minus some. The sample has roughly 340,000 clones, 75% to 90% seen once. Sequencing was carried out using PBMCs or T cells enriched from blood (not recorded which). Source of these receptors: a man aged 18 to 30 who had recovered from COVID-19.

This chain connects TRBV7-8 to TRBJ2-5; D perhaps matches TRBD2 (6 bases). CDR3 length: 15 amino acids. The germline CDR1 and CDR2 sequences are SGHVS and FQNEAQ. V lost 0 bases, J lost 4 bases, and 12 bases lay in between. Here the CDR3 reads CASSLATGEAETQYF. For the CDR3, the DNA is TGTGCCAGCAGCTTAGCGACGGGGGAAGCAGAGACCCAGTACTTC. Full variable domain (outside the CDR3, taken from reference TRBV7-8 and TRBJ2-5): GAGVSQSPRYKVAKRGQDVALRCDPISGHVSLFWYQQALGQGPEFLTYFQNEAQLDKSGLPSDRFFAERPEGSVSTLKIQRTQQEDSAVYLCASSLATGEAETQYFGPGTRLLVL.

The chain recombines TRBV13 with TRBJ1-1, with D maybe TRBD1 (5 bases). CDR1 and CDR2 from the germline V gene are PRHDT and FYEKMQ (reference sequence). The length of the CDR3 is 15 residues. V gave up 2 bases and J gave up 0 bases, with 10 bases separating them. CDR3 loop: CASSLNGGLNTEAFF. The DNA of the CDR3 is TGTGCCAGCAGCTTAAACGGGGGACTGAACACTGAAGCTTTCTTT.

This sequence joins TRBV28 and TRBJ1-1; possibly TRBD1 for D (6 bases). Germline lookup yields CDR1 MDHEN and CDR2 SYDVKM. The length of the CDR3 is 15 residues. V was shortened by 4 bases and J by 4 bases, with 16 bases between the two germline ends. The CDR3 DNA follows: TGTGCCAGCAGTTCGGGGGGGCGGGAGATCACTGAAGCTTTCTTT. Its protein is CASSSGGREITEAFF.

This sequence joins TRBV27 and TRBJ1-6; 12 nucleotides match TRBD1. V trimming: 8 bases; J trimming: 8 bases; junction bases outside the gene matches: 13. CDR3 length: 17 amino acids. CDR1 MNHEY and CDR2 SMNVEV come from the germline V gene (reference sequence). The CDR3 reads CASRIGTGGLKDSPLHF. Here the CDR3 DNA reads TGTGCCAGCCGAATCGGGACAGGGGGCCTTAAGGATTCACCCCTCCACTTT.

The chain employs TRBV5-1 and TRBJ2-4, with 9 bases that match TRBD2. The junction had 0 bases not matched to a gene; V was cut back by 2 bases and J by 3 bases. Germline V gene data show CDR1 as SGHRS and CDR2 as YFSETQ. The CDR3 is 14 amino acids. The CDR3 region is CASSLAGGKNIQYF. The CDR3 region has the DNA TGCGCCAGCAGCTTAGCGGGAGGCAAAAACATTCAGTACTTC.

V usage is TRBV15 and J usage is TRBJ1-3, with 7 positions matching TRBD1. Germline V gene sequence: CDR1 LNHNV, CDR2 YYDKDF (reference sequence). This CDR3 has 14 residues. The junction had 5 bases not matched to a gene; V was cut back by 5 bases and J by 4 bases. The CDR3 loop reads CATSSRDRGNTIYF. The CDR3 nucleotides are TGTGCCACCAGCTCCCGGGACAGAGGAAACACCATATATTTT.

This rearrangement joins TRBV6-4 to TRBJ1-5; the D is unclear. In germline, CDR1 is MRHNA, CDR2 SNTAGT. V was clipped by 3 bases and J by 1 base, with 4 bases between them. CDR3 length equals 13 residues. The CDR3 sequence: CASSEESNQPQHF. The CDR3 region has the DNA TGTGCCAGCAGTGAGGAGAGCAATCAGCCCCAGCATTTT.

The genes are TRBV6-5 and TRBJ1-6, with a possible D match to TRBD1 (5 bases). The V gene's germline CDR1 is MNHEY and CDR2 SVGAGI. Trimming shortened V by 2 bases and J by 6 bases, and 11 bases separated the two germline ends. The CDR3 covers 15 residues. CDR3: CASSYGKGINSPLHF. CDR3 DNA: TGTGCCAGCAGTTACGGAAAGGGGATTAATTCACCCCTCCACTTT.

The V call is TRBV27, the J call TRBJ1-5; D is undetermined. Germline values: CDR1 MNHEY, CDR2 SMNVEV (reference sequence). The V and J ends lost 0 bases and 5 bases respectively, with 20 bases between them. CDR3 length equals 18 residues. CDR3 loop: CASSLSRRRSINYQPQHF. The CDR3 region has the DNA TGTGCCAGCAGTTTATCGAGACGGCGGTCGATTAATTATCAGCCCCAGCATTTT.

V and J are TRBV9 and TRBJ2-4; TRBD1 matches 12 bases. The CDR3 extends over 19 amino acids. Germline CDR1 is SGDLS and CDR2 is YYNGEE. V shed 4 bases and J 5 bases; nucleotides not matched to a gene: 16. The CDR3 DNA sequence: TGTGCCAGCAGCCCGAGCGGGGACAGGGGGCCCGGGGGGCAAAACATTCAGTACTTC. Protein product: CASSPSGDRGPGGQNIQYF. Full variable domain (remainder filled in from reference TRBV9 and TRBJ2-4): DSGVTQTPKHLITATGQRVTLRCSPRSGDLSVYWYQQSLDQGLQFLIQYYNGEERAKGNILERFSAQQFPDLHSELNLSSLELGDSALYFCASSPSGDRGPGGQNIQYFGAGTRLSVL.

The V and J genes are TRBV28 and TRBJ2-7; perhaps TRBD1 as D (6 bases). CDR1 is MDHEN and CDR2 is SYDVKM in the germline V gene. The V end was cut by 5 bases, the J end by 7 bases, with 18 bases between. The CDR3 runs 14 residues. The CDR3 reads CASSRGTAVREQYF. CDR3 coding DNA: TGTGCCAGCAGTAGGGGGACCGCAGTGAGGGAGCAGTACTTC.

V is TRBV9 and J is TRBJ2-3; TRBD1 is a possible D gene (6 bases). This CDR3 has 18 residues. The germline V gene encodes CDR1 SGDLS and CDR2 YYNGEE. V was shortened by 0 bases and J by 5 bases, with 22 bases between the two germline ends. CDR3 nucleotide sequence: TGTGCCAGCAGCGTAGTGGGGGCCCTGGGAGACGCACGAGATACGCAGTATTTT. Its translation is CASSVVGALGDARDTQYF. Together with reference TRBV9 and TRBJ2-3, the CDR3 gives the full variable domain: DSGVTQTPKHLITATGQRVTLRCSPRSGDLSVYWYQQSLDQGLQFLIQYYNGEERAKGNILERFSAQQFPDLHSELNLSSLELGDSALYFCASSVVGALGDARDTQYFGPGTRLTVL.

The rearrangement uses TRBV19 and TRBJ2-7; D is unresolved. The CDR3 has 14 residues. Trimming removed 6 bases from V and 3 bases from J, with 15 bases in between. Germline loops: CDR1 LNHDA, CDR2 SQIVND (reference sequence). This CDR3 is CASSDPSSFYEQYF. The CDR3 coding sequence is TGTGCCAGTAGCGATCCTAGTAGCTTCTACGAGCAGTACTTC.

The chain couples TRBV25-1 to TRBJ2-1; unclear D gene. The CDR3 length is 16 residues. Deletions cut 1 base from V and 0 bases from J, with 10 bases between. Per the germline V gene, CDR1 is MGHDK and CDR2 is SYGVNS. The CDR3 loop reads CASSELESLSYNEQFF. The CDR3 nucleotides read TGTGCCAGCAGTGAATTGGAGTCCCTCTCCTACAATGAGCAGTTCTTC. The whole variable domain, remainder taken from reference TRBV25-1 and TRBJ2-1, is EADIYQTPRYLVIGTGKKITLECSQTMGHDKMYWYQQDPGMELHLIHYSYGVNSTEKGDLSSESTVSRIRTEHFPLTLESARPSHTSQYLCASSELESLSYNEQFFGPGTRLTVL.

The genes are TRBV9 and TRBJ1-2; D unclear. The CDR3 extends over 16 amino acids. Germline V lookup: CDR1 SGDLS, CDR2 YYNGEE. Trimming pared 2 bases from V and 0 bases from J, leaving 14 bases between. In DNA form, the CDR3 reads TGTGCCAGCAGCGTGAACGGGGATCACGCTAACTATGGCTACACCTTC. This encodes CASSVNGDHANYGYTF.

The chain employs TRBV18 and TRBJ1-3, with D tentatively TRBD1 (6 bases). This CDR3 region has 17 residues. Trimming took 5 bases from V and 2 from J, leaving 19 bases between them. Germline V gene data show CDR1 as KGHSH and CDR2 as LQKENI. This CDR3 is CASSIYTGFDTGNTIYF. The CDR3 nucleotides read TGTGCCAGCTCAATCTATACAGGGTTTGATACTGGAAACACCATATATTTT. The entire variable domain, with the rest obtained from reference TRBV18 and TRBJ1-3, is as follows: NAGVMQNPRHLVRRRGQEARLRCSPMKGHSHVYWYRQLPEEGLKFMVYLQKENIIDESGMPKERFSAEFPKEGPSILRIQQVVRGDSAAYFCASSIYTGFDTGNTIYFGEGSWLTVV.